These T cell receptor beta chains were read from a single sample in a study of T cell responses to AZD1222 COVID-19 vaccine. Method: immunoSEQ multiplex PCR; TCRdb's copy keeps in-frame clones and lacks some. This table has about 81,000 clones, about 91% appearing once. Sequencing used peripheral blood, obtained 28 days after the second AZD1222 dose. The receptors shown here come from an adult who received the AZD1222 COVID-19 vaccine. The CDR3 runs from the conserved cysteine through the conserved F or W. Each record gives: J gene, clone size, V gene, D gene, CDR3 protein, CDR3 DNA. A D gene is named only where the DNA matches it firmly. The size entry is marked missing in some rows and otherwise reads once, few, many or a size class.

J gene: TRBJ1-5; clone size: -; V gene: TRBV19; D gene: -; CDR3 protein: CASSIQGQGGSSNQPQHF; CDR3 DNA: TGTGCCAGTAGTATTCAGGGTCAAGGGGGAAGTAGCAATCAGCCCCAGCATTTT
J gene: TRBJ2-7; clone size: -; V gene: TRBV5-4; D gene: TRBD1; CDR3 protein: CASSLDPGQGSEQYF; CDR3 DNA: TGTGCCAGCAGCTTGGATCCGGGACAGGGCTCCGAGCAGTACTTC
J gene: TRBJ2-5; clone size: -; V gene: TRBV12-3/TRBV12-4; D gene: -; CDR3 protein: CASSFPSGETQYF; CDR3 DNA: TGTGCCAGCAGTTTCCCCTCGGGAGAGACCCAGTACTTC
J gene: TRBJ1-2; clone size: once; V gene: TRBV6-1; D gene: -; CDR3 protein: CASSEESGNYGYTF; CDR3 DNA: TGTGCCAGCAGTGAGGAGAGTGGAAACTATGGCTACACCTTC
J gene: TRBJ1-1; clone size: -; V gene: TRBV6-5; D gene: -; CDR3 protein: CAVMSGMTNTEAFF; CDR3 DNA: TGTGCCGTCATGTCAGGGATGACGAACACTGAAGCTTTCTTT
J gene: TRBJ1-2; clone size: once; V gene: TRBV7-9; D gene: TRBD1; CDR3 protein: CASSLANFRDRGYGYTF; CDR3 DNA: TGTGCCAGCAGCTTGGCAAACTTCCGGGACAGGGGATATGGCTACACCTTC
J gene: TRBJ2-7; clone size: once; V gene: TRBV6-1; D gene: TRBD1; CDR3 protein: CASSDGTGSYEQYF; CDR3 DNA: TGTGCCAGCAGTGATGGGACAGGATCCTACGAGCAGTACTTC
J gene: TRBJ1-2; clone size: -; V gene: TRBV5-1; D gene: -; CDR3 protein: CASSTPIGYGYTF; CDR3 DNA: TGCGCCAGCAGCACCCCCATAGGCTATGGCTACACCTTC
J gene: TRBJ2-1; clone size: -; V gene: TRBV24-1; D gene: -; CDR3 protein: CATSDLTNEQFF; CDR3 DNA: TGTGCCACCAGTGATTTGACAAATGAGCAGTTCTTC
J gene: TRBJ1-1; clone size: -; V gene: TRBV10-3; D gene: -; CDR3 protein: CAISSDPWEAFF; CDR3 DNA: TGTGCCATCAGTTCCGACCCTTGGGAAGCTTTCTTT
J gene: TRBJ1-1; clone size: -; V gene: TRBV10-3; D gene: TRBD1; CDR3 protein: CAISGGQGKGTEAFF; CDR3 DNA: TGTGCCATCAGTGGGGGACAGGGGAAAGGCACTGAAGCTTTCTTT
J gene: TRBJ1-5; clone size: -; V gene: TRBV7-8; D gene: -; CDR3 protein: CASSLRRGSNNQPQHF; CDR3 DNA: TGTGCCAGCAGCTTAAGACGGGGCTCCAATAATCAGCCCCAGCATTTT
J gene: TRBJ2-7; clone size: -; V gene: TRBV19; D gene: -; CDR3 protein: CASSKNPPSGDKYEQYF; CDR3 DNA: TGTGCCAGTAGTAAAAACCCGCCAAGTGGGGATAAGTACGAGCAGTACTTC
J gene: TRBJ2-2; clone size: -; V gene: TRBV7-9; D gene: -; CDR3 protein: CASSPRRGDLTGELFF; CDR3 DNA: TGTGCCAGCAGCCCCCGTAGGGGAGACCTAACTGGGGAGCTGTTTTTT
J gene: TRBJ2-1; clone size: -; V gene: TRBV9; D gene: -; CDR3 protein: CASTKTVSYNEQFF; CDR3 DNA: TGTGCCAGCACCAAGACAGTGAGCTACAATGAGCAGTTCTTC
J gene: TRBJ2-7; clone size: -; V gene: TRBV19; D gene: TRBD1; CDR3 protein: CASTGTGGSYEQYF; CDR3 DNA: TGTGCCAGTACCGGGACAGGGGGCTCCTACGAGCAGTACTTC
J gene: TRBJ2-5; clone size: -; V gene: TRBV11-3; D gene: TRBD1; CDR3 protein: CASSSDRDRGVQYF; CDR3 DNA: TGTGCCAGCAGCTCCGACCGGGACAGGGGTGTCCAGTACTTC
J gene: TRBJ1-6; clone size: -; V gene: TRBV21-1; D gene: -; CDR3 protein: CASSKLPTSKACYNSPLHF; CDR3 DNA: TGTGCCAGCAGCAAACTCCCAACAAGTAAAGCCTGCTATAATTCACCCCTCCACTTT
J gene: TRBJ1-2; clone size: -; V gene: TRBV28; D gene: -; CDR3 protein: CASSPYGGTYGYTF; CDR3 DNA: TGTGCCAGCAGCCCTTATGGTGGGACCTATGGCTACACCTTC
J gene: TRBJ2-2; clone size: -; V gene: TRBV9; D gene: TRBD2; CDR3 protein: CASSVELAGGGELFF; CDR3 DNA: TGTGCCAGCAGCGTAGAACTAGCGGGCGGCGGGGAGCTGTTTTTT
J gene: TRBJ1-5; clone size: -; V gene: TRBV28; D gene: -; CDR3 protein: CASRLLGYSNQPQHF; CDR3 DNA: TGTGCCAGCCGACTTTTGGGGTATAGCAATCAGCCCCAGCATTTT
J gene: TRBJ2-5; clone size: -; V gene: TRBV5-1; D gene: TRBD1; CDR3 protein: CASSLAGTGQETQYF; CDR3 DNA: TGCGCCAGCAGCTTGGCCGGGACAGGGCAAGAGACCCAGTACTTC
J gene: TRBJ1-5; clone size: -; V gene: TRBV7-2; D gene: -; CDR3 protein: CASSFRDLQPQHF; CDR3 DNA: TGTGCCAGCAGCTTCAGGGACCTGCAGCCCCAGCATTTT
J gene: TRBJ2-1; clone size: few; V gene: TRBV11-2; D gene: -; CDR3 protein: CASSLEWEEYNEQFF; CDR3 DNA: TGTGCCAGCAGCTTAGAGTGGGAGGAGTACAATGAGCAGTTCTTC
J gene: TRBJ1-1; clone size: -; V gene: TRBV7-2; D gene: -; CDR3 protein: CASSLAGGGVERTEAFF; CDR3 DNA: TGTGCCAGCAGCTTAGCCGGCGGGGGGGTGGAGAGGACTGAAGCTTTCTTT
J gene: TRBJ1-5; clone size: -; V gene: TRBV6-2/TRBV6-3; D gene: -; CDR3 protein: CASSSRVLGQPQHF; CDR3 DNA: TGTGCCAGCAGTTCCCGGGTCTTAGGTCAGCCCCAGCATTTT
J gene: TRBJ2-5; clone size: -; V gene: TRBV28; D gene: -; CDR3 protein: CASSPHRVAEETQYF; CDR3 DNA: TGTGCCAGCAGTCCCCACAGGGTAGCGGAAGAGACCCAGTACTTC
J gene: TRBJ2-7; clone size: -; V gene: TRBV28; D gene: TRBD1; CDR3 protein: CASSAGQGVSYEQYF; CDR3 DNA: TGTGCCAGCAGTGCCGGACAGGGGGTGTCCTACGAGCAGTACTTC
J gene: TRBJ2-3; clone size: -; V gene: TRBV9; D gene: -; CDR3 protein: CASSSRDGKRDTQYF; CDR3 DNA: TGTGCCAGCAGCTCCAGGGACGGGAAAAGGGATACGCAGTATTTT
J gene: TRBJ2-7; clone size: -; V gene: TRBV19; D gene: TRBD1; CDR3 protein: CASRSGTVTYEQYF; CDR3 DNA: TGTGCCAGTCGATCCGGGACAGTTACCTACGAGCAGTACTTC
J gene: TRBJ2-1; clone size: -; V gene: TRBV9; D gene: -; CDR3 protein: CASSVSYNEQFF; CDR3 DNA: TGTGCCAGCAGCGTATCCTACAATGAGCAGTTCTTC
J gene: TRBJ1-2; clone size: -; V gene: TRBV29-1; D gene: TRBD1; CDR3 protein: CSVDRGNVDYGYTF; CDR3 DNA: TGCAGCGTGGACAGGGGGAACGTCGATTATGGCTACACCTTC
J gene: TRBJ2-3; clone size: once; V gene: TRBV29-1; D gene: TRBD2; CDR3 protein: CSAGRTSGGDTQYF; CDR3 DNA: TGCAGCGCGGGAAGGACTAGCGGGGGAGATACGCAGTATTTT
J gene: TRBJ2-5; clone size: -; V gene: TRBV28; D gene: -; CDR3 protein: CASSPGEETQYF; CDR3 DNA: TGTGCCAGCAGCCCGGGCGAAGAGACCCAGTACTTC
J gene: TRBJ2-3; clone size: -; V gene: TRBV3-1/TRBV3-2; D gene: TRBD2; CDR3 protein: CASNPSGRGADTQYF; CDR3 DNA: TGTGCCAGCAACCCTAGCGGGAGGGGTGCAGATACGCAGTATTTT
J gene: TRBJ2-2; clone size: -; V gene: TRBV7-3; D gene: TRBD2; CDR3 protein: CASSETSASGELFF; CDR3 DNA: TGTGCCAGCAGCGAAACTAGCGCAAGCGGGGAGCTGTTTTTT
J gene: TRBJ2-7; clone size: -; V gene: TRBV19; D gene: TRBD2; CDR3 protein: CASSIEGRVEQYF; CDR3 DNA: TGTGCCAGTAGTATAGAAGGGAGGGTCGAGCAGTACTTC
J gene: TRBJ2-3; clone size: -; V gene: TRBV5-4; D gene: TRBD2; CDR3 protein: CASSAASGRQDTQYF; CDR3 DNA: TGTGCCAGCAGCGCCGCTAGCGGGAGGCAGGATACGCAGTATTTT
J gene: TRBJ2-3; clone size: -; V gene: TRBV7-9; D gene: TRBD2; CDR3 protein: CASFFSGSADTQYF; CDR3 DNA: TGTGCCAGTTTCTTTAGCGGGAGTGCAGATACGCAGTATTTT
J gene: TRBJ2-7; clone size: -; V gene: TRBV28; D gene: -; CDR3 protein: CASSLTGFSYEQYF; CDR3 DNA: TGTGCCAGCAGTTTGACAGGTTTCTCCTACGAGCAGTACTTC